One sample yielded the 19 T cell receptor beta chains listed below, sequenced in a study of regulatory T cells in long-lasting Graves disease. Sequencing libraries for TCR beta were prepared with iRepertoire HTBI primers and Arm-PCR of CDR3 regions. MiXCR was run by TCRdb on the multiplex PCR reads, yielding one entry per CDR3 protein. Of 400,000 to 500,000 distinct CDR3 sequences in the sample, 15% are singletons; the top ten hold under 9%. Time point indicated: newly diagnosed GD, antithyroid drugs for less than 3 months. Construction of the TCR library relied on RNA isolated from PBMCs. These data are also associated with another study on T cells in Graves' hyperthyroidism and ophthalmopathy.

The sequencing here drew on peripheral blood mononuclear cells (PBMCs), taken at new diagnosis, from a patient treated with antithyroid drugs. The receptors here all came from a woman aged 40-49 years with Graves disease.

The chain links TRBV5-4 to TRBJ1-4; possible D gene TRBD1, 5 bases. V was shortened by 4 bases and J by 10 bases, with 20 bases between the two germline ends. CDR3 size: 15 residues. Germline assignment: CDR1 SGHNT and CDR2 YYREEE (reference sequence). The CDR3 loop reads CASSNPSGLGGKLFF. DNA of the CDR3: TGTGCCAGCAGCAATCCGTCCGGACTCGGGGGAAAACTGTTTTTT.

As to this clonotype: Given a much more abundant clone one base away, this may be a read error. The rearrangement uses TRBV7-8 and TRBJ2-2; TRBD2 agrees at 13 bases. This CDR3 has 20 residues. Germline CDR1 and CDR2: SGHVS and FQNEAQ. The trim removed 5 bases at V and 3 bases at J, leaving 15 bases unmatched. CDR3 loop: CASSPGLAGLRTRDTGELFF. The CDR3 nucleotides are TGTGCCAGCAGCCCGGGACTAGCGGGACTCCGCACGAGGGACACCGGGGAGCTGTTTTTT.

This clonotype was seen a handful of times. CDR3 residues: CASSPPRLAVYNEQFF. The DNA for the CDR3 is TGTGCCAGTAGTCCGCCCCGACTAGCGGTATACAATGAGCAGTTCTTC. The V and J genes are TRBV19 and TRBJ2-1; 9 positions match TRBD2. The trim removed 5 bases at V and 4 bases at J, leaving 9 bases unmatched. Germline V gene sequence: CDR1 LNHDA, CDR2 SQIVND (reference sequence). This CDR3 has 16 amino acids. The variable domain in full, completed from reference TRBV19 and TRBJ2-1, reads DGGITQSPKYLFRKEGQNVTLSCEQNLNHDAMYWYRQDPGQGLRLIYYSQIVNDFQKGDIAEGYSVSREKKESFPLTVTSAQKNPTAFYLCASSPPRLAVYNEQFFGPGTRLTVL.

This clonotype was seen repeatedly, ten times or more. The chain has TRBV12-3 or TRBV12-4 and TRBJ2-3; 9 nucleotides line up with TRBD1. Trimming at V came to 6 bases and at J to 5 bases, leaving 12 bases not matched to a gene. The CDR3 runs 16 residues. This CDR3 reads CASSHNRDRVGDTQYF. In nucleotides, the CDR3 is TGTGCCAGCAGCCATAACCGGGACAGGGTCGGAGATACGCAGTATTTT.

This clonotype was counted at least ten times. The rearrangement links TRBV30 to TRBJ2-5; 8 nucleotides match TRBD2. The CDR3 covers 14 residues. The trim removed 5 bases at V and 5 bases at J, leaving 10 bases unmatched. The V gene's germline CDR1 is GTSNPN and CDR2 SVGIG (reference sequence). Written as DNA, the CDR3 is TGTGCCTGGGCCCTGGCGGGAGGCCGTGAGACCCAGTACTTC. It yields the protein CAWALAGGRETQYF.

This clonotype was counted between two and nine times. This rearrangement joins TRBV27 to TRBJ2-2, with 7 nucleotides matching TRBD2. This CDR3 comprises 14 residues. CDR1 and CDR2 (germline): MNHEY, SMNVEV (reference sequence). J gave up 5 bases and V 9 bases, and 9 bases lay outside the gene matches. The CDR3 reads CASTGEGLTGELFF. The CDR3 bases are TGTGCCAGTACGGGGGAGGGCCTTACCGGGGAGCTGTTTTTT.

This clonotype was detected ten times or more. This rearrangement joins TRBV12-3 or TRBV12-4 to TRBJ2-7, with D hard to call. Between the trimmed V and J ends, which lost 4 bases and 7 bases, there was a span of 8 bases. This CDR3 has 11 residues. The CDR3 region is CASSSALEQYF. The CDR3 DNA reads as TGTGCCAGCAGTTCGGCTCTGGAGCAGTACTTC.

Ten or more counts support this clonotype. This CDR3 is CASSFLAGSIYNEQFF. CDR3 bases: TGCGCCAGCAGCTTTTTAGCGGGATCTATCTACAATGAGCAGTTCTTC. The V call is TRBV5-1, the J call TRBJ2-1; 8 bases are a match to TRBD2. CDR3 length: 16 residues. Germline CDR1 and CDR2: SGHRS and YFSETQ. The J segment lost 3 bases and the V segment lost 2 bases, leaving 7 bases of the junction unmatched.

The CDR3 sequence: CASSQVGRTKNIQYF. The CDR3, as DNA: TGCGCCAGCAGCCAAGTAGGGCGGACCAAAAACATTCAGTACTTC. The genes are TRBV4-1 and TRBJ2-4; D is unresolved. V lost 1 base and J 2 bases, leaving 9 bases between the germline ends. This CDR3 is built from 15 residues. Germline CDR1 is MGHRA and CDR2 is YSYEKL.

This clonotype was counted ten times or more. CDR3 sequence (DNA): TGTGCCAGCAGCTCCCTTATAGCGGGGTCTAGCACAGATACGCAGTATTTT. Translation gives CASSSLIAGSSTDTQYF. The V call is TRBV6-1, the J call TRBJ2-3; 8 nucleotides align to TRBD2. The CDR3 spans 17 residues. V shed 6 bases, J shed 0 bases, and the junction held 11 bases outside the gene matches. Germline loops: CDR1 MNHNS, CDR2 SASEGT.

This clonotype was counted many times. The rearrangement uses TRBV12-3 or TRBV12-4 and TRBJ1-6, with a weak D call TRBD1 (5 bases). V lost 3 bases to trimming and J lost 4 bases, with 7 bases between them. The CDR3 runs to 14 residues. The CDR3 here is CASSFAGYNSPLHF. CDR3 in DNA: TGTGCCAGCAGTTTTGCAGGGTATAATTCACCCCTCCACTTT.

The gene calls are TRBV19 and TRBJ1-5, with D uncertain. Germline V gives CDR1 LNHDA, CDR2 SQIVND (reference sequence). V shed 3 bases and J shed 9 bases, with 12 bases lying between them. The CDR3 loop spans 13 amino acids. The CDR3 loop reads CASSIPLLRPQHF. The CDR3 region has the DNA TGTGCCAGTAGTATTCCCCTCTTGAGGCCCCAGCATTTT.

This clonotype appeared many times. The chain has TRBV11-2 and TRBJ2-7; no reliable D call. The germline V gene has CDR1 SGHAT and CDR2 FQNNGV. Deletions cut 1 base from V and 2 bases from J, with 9 bases between. The CDR3 consists of 14 residues. The CDR3, as DNA: TGTGCCAGCAGCTTAGGGCCCGGAACCTACGAGCAGTACTTC. Amino acid sequence: CASSLGPGTYEQYF.

This rearrangement joins TRBV25-1 to TRBJ1-6; 7 bases align to TRBD1. The CDR3 loop spans 15 amino acids. Germline V CDR1 and CDR2: MGHDK, SYGVNS. The V and J ends lost 5 bases and 10 bases, in that order; junction bases with no gene match: 11. In DNA form, the CDR3 reads TGTGCCAGCAGTTGGGGGGAACAGGGGTGGTCACCCCTCCACTTT. Encoded protein: CASSWGEQGWSPLHF.

Many counts were recorded for this clonotype. CDR3 protein: CASSVSQGRSYEQYF. CDR3 bases: TGTGCCAGCAGCGTGTCACAGGGCAGATCCTACGAGCAGTACTTC. The chain couples TRBV13 to TRBJ2-7; possible D gene TRBD1, 6 bases. V lost 5 bases and J lost 1, with 15 bases in between. Per germline, CDR1 PRHDT and CDR2 FYEKMQ (reference sequence). The CDR3 has 15 residues.

There are many counts of this clonotype. The CDR3 is CASSLVGMATSYNEQFF. The CDR3 DNA reads as TGTGCCAGCAGCTTAGTAGGGATGGCTACCTCCTACAATGAGCAGTTCTTC. The chain employs TRBV11-2 and TRBJ2-1; D is unclear. Looked up from germline, CDR1 is SGHAT and CDR2 is FQNNGV. The CDR3 length is 17 residues. Trimming took 1 base from V and 0 from J, leaving 13 bases between them. The full variable domain, rest sourced from reference TRBV11-2 and TRBJ2-1, is EAGVAQSPRYKIIEKRQSVAFWCNPISGHATLYWYQQILGQGPKLLIQFQNNGVVDDSQLPKDRFSAERLKGVDSTLKIQPAKLEDSAVYLCASSLVGMATSYNEQFFGPGTRLTVL.

Notes on this clonotype: A clone one base away is much larger, so this may be a read error. The rearrangement joins TRBV28 to TRBJ2-1; D not certain. Trimming stripped 8 bases from V and 8 bases from J, with 22 bases between. There are 15 residues in the CDR3. Germline values: CDR1 MDHEN, CDR2 SYDVKM. The CDR3 here is CASSHSNRPSHEQFF. CDR3 in DNA: TGTGCCAGCTCCCATAGTAACCGTCCGTCCCATGAGCAGTTCTTC.

V gene TRBV4-1 combines with J gene TRBJ2-7; unclear D gene. This CDR3 has 14 residues. Germline CDR1 MGHRA, CDR2 YSYEKL. Between the trimmed V and J ends, which lost 5 bases and 2 bases, there was a span of 13 bases. In DNA, the CDR3 is TGCGCCAGCAGCGTAGTTGTCACCGCCTACGAGCAGTACGTC. Its translation is CASSVVVTAYEQYV.

To note about this clonotype: This likely traces to a read error, being one base from a far larger clone. The chain is built from TRBV2 and TRBJ2-7; D uncertain. Near its end, the DNA agrees better with TRBJ2-6, so the J call may be wrong. CDR1 and CDR2 from the germline V gene are SNHLY and FYNNEI. This CDR3 has 16 residues. The CDR3, as DNA: TGTGCCAGCAGTGTTTTGGGTTCGGTGGGGGCCAACGTCCTGACTTTC. The encoded protein is CASSVLGSVGANVLTF.